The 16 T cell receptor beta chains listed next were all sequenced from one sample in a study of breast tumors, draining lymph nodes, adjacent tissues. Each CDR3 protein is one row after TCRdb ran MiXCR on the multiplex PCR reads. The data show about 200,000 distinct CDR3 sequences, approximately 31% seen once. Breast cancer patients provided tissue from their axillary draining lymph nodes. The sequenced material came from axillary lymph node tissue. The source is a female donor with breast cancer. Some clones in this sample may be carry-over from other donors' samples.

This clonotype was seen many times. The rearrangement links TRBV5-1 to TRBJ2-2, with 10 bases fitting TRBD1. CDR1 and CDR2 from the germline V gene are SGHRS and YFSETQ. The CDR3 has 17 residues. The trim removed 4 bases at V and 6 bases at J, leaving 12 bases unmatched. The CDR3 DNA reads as TGCGCCAGCAGCCCCCGCCCTGGACAGGGGGGATCCGGGGAGCTGTTTTTT. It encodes CASSPRPGQGGSGELFF.

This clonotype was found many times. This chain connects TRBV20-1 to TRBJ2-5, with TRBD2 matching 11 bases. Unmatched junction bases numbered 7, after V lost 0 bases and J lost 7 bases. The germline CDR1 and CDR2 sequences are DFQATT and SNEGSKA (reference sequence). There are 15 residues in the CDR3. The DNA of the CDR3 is TGCAGTGCTAGAGATGTAGCGGGAGGGGTGGGGACCCAGTACTTC. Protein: CSARDVAGGVGTQYF.

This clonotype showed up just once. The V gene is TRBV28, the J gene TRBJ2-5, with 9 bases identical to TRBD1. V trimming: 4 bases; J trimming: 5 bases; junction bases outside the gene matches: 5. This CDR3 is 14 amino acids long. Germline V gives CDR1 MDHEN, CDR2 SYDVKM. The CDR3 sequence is CASSYGDRGETQYF. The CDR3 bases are TGTGCCAGCAGTTACGGTGACAGGGGGGAGACCCAGTACTTC.

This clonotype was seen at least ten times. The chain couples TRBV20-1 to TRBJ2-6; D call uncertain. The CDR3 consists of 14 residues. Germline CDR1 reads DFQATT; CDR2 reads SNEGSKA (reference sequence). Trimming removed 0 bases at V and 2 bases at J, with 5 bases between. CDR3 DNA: TGCAGTGCTAGAGAAGTAACTGGGGCCAACGTCCTGACTTTC. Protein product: CSAREVTGANVLTF.

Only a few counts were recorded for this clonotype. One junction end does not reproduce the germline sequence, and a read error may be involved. CDR3 region: CSARAQGHNAQFF. CDR3 bases: TGCAGTGCTAGAGCGCAGGGTCACAATGCGCAGTTCTTC. This chain connects TRBV20-1 to TRBJ2-1, with D possibly matching TRBD1 (5 bases). Germline V gives CDR1 DFQATT, CDR2 SNEGSKA (reference sequence). CDR3 size: 13 residues.

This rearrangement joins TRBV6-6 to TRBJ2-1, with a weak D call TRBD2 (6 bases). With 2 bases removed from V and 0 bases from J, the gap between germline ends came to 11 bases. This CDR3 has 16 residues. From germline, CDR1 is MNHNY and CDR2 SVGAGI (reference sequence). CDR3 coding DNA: TGTGCCAGCAGTTACCGGGGGAAACACTCCTACAATGAGCAGTTCTTC. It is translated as CASSYRGKHSYNEQFF.

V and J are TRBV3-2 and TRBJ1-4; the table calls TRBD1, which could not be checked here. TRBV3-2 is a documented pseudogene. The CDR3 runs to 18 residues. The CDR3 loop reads CASSLVLDRGVSNEKLFF. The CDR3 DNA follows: TGTGCCAGCAGCTTAGTTCTTGACAGGGGGGTGTCTAATGAAAAACTGTTTTTT.

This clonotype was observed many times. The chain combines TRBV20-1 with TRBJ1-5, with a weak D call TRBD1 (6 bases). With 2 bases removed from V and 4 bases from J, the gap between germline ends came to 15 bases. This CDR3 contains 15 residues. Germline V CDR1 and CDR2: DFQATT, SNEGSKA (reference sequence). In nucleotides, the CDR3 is TGCAGTGCTAGAAAGAGGGCAGGGACAAATCAGCCCCAGCATTTT. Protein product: CSARKRAGTNQPQHF.

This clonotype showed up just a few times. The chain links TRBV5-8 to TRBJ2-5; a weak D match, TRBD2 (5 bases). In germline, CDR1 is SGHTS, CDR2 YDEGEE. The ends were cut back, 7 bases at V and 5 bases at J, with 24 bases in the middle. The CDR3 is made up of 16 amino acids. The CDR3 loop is CASSPSSARAGETQYF. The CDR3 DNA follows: TGTGCCAGCTCGCCCTCTAGTGCGAGGGCCGGGGAGACCCAGTACTTC.

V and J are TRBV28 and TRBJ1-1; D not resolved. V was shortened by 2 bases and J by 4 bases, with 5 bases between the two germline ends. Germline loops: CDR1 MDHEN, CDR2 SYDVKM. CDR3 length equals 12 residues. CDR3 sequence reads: CASSLRVTEAFF. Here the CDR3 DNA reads TGTGCCAGCAGTTTACGGGTCACTGAAGCTTTCTTT. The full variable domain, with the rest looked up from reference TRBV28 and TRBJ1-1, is DVKVTQSSRYLVKRTGEKVFLECVQDMDHENMFWYRQDPGLGLRLIYFSYDVKMKEKGDIPEGYSVSREKKERFSLILESASTNQTSMYLCASSLRVTEAFFGQGTRLTVV.

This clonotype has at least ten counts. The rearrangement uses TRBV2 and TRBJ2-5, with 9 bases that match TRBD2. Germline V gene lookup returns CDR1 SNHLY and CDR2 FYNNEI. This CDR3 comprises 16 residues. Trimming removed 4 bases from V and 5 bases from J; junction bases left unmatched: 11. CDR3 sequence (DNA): TGTGCCAGCAGTGGCGGTAGCGGGGGTTCAGGGGAGACCCAGTACTTC. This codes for CASSGGSGGSGETQYF.

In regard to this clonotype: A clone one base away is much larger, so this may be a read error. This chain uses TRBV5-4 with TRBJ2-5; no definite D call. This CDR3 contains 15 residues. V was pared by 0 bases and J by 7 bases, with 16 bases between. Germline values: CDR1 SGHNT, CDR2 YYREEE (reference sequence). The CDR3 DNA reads TGTGCCAGCAGCTTGGATAGCACGAGTTGGGGGACCCAGTACTTC. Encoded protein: CASSLDSTSWGTQYF.

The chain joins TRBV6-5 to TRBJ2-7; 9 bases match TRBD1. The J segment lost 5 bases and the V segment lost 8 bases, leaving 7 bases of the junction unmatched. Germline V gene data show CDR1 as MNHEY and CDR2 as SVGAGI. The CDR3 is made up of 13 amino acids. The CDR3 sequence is CASYGTGHDEQYF. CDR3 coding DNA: TGTGCCAGCTACGGGACAGGGCACGACGAGCAGTACTTC.

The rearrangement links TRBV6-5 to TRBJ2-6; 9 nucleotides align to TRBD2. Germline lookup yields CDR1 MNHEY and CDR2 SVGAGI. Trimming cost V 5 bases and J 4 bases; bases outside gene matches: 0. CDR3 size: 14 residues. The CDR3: CASSTSGGANVLTF. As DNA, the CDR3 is TGTGCCAGCAGTACTAGCGGGGGGGCCAACGTCCTGACTTTC.

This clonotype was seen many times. The CDR3 loop reads CAISADLTDTQYF. The CDR3 region has the DNA TGTGCCATCAGTGCGGACCTCACAGATACGCAGTATTTT. The chain joins TRBV10-3 to TRBJ2-3; D gene ambiguous. Germline V gives CDR1 ENHRY, CDR2 SYGVKD. The CDR3 runs to 13 residues. The V end lost 4 bases, the J end lost 2 bases, and 7 bases lay between the germline ends.

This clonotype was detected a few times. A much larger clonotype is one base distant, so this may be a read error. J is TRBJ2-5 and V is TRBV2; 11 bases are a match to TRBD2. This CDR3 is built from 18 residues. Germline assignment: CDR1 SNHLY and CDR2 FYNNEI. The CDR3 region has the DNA TGTGCCAGCAGCCCCCTGCTAGCGGGGGGACGGGACCAAGAGACCCACTACTTC. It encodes CASSPLLAGGRDQETHYF.